This T cell receptor (beta chain) was identified in a study of human T cells and chemical hapten exposure. Original methodology: Some 100,000 TCRs per sample was the median, with a range of about 20,000 to 690,600. In TCRdb, the RACE reads were re-called with MiXCR into one record per CDR3 protein. The V and J calls and clone size are TCRdb's, not the authors'. The data hold more than 80,000 distinct CDR3 sequences, with 10% to 11% observed a single time. This clonotype was detected many times. Stated time point: patch test 3, about 24 weeks after DPC sensitization. Regarding treatment: therapeutic diphenylcyclopropenone sensitization with weekly scalp DPC. Every patch test was put on after a blood sample was taken. The V end was cut by 5 bases, the J end by 1 base, with 9 bases between. The CDR3 contains 14 residues. In germline, CDR1 is MNHEY, CDR2 SVGAGI.

The sequencing here drew on whole blood, taken in connection with sensitization to the hapten diphenylcyclopropenone (DPC). V gene TRBV6-5 combines with J gene TRBJ1-5, with a tentative D call TRBD1 (6 bases). This receptor was taken from a woman in her forties or fifties with alopecia areata. Some clones in this sample may be carry-over from other donors' samples. CDR3: CASSRGQSNQPQHF. The CDR3 DNA sequence: TGTGCCAGCAGTCGGGGACAAAGCAATCAGCCCCAGCATTTT.